These 10 T cell receptor beta chains came from one sample sequenced in a study of shared clonotypes between healthy human individuals. The assay was immunoSEQ multiplex PCR, and TCRdb's table has in-frame clones only and misses some. The profile shows nearly 750,000 clones, just under 75% of them singletons. Sequencing used memory CD4+ T cells sorted from blood. Subset here: CD45RA-negative fraction. The receptors were sampled from a woman aged 25 to 39 in good health.

The genes are TRBV4-2 and TRBJ2-7, with 8 nucleotides matching TRBD2. CDR1 and CDR2 from the germline V gene are LGHNA and YNFKEQ. This CDR3 comprises 19 residues. The V segment lost 0 bases and the J segment 2 bases; nucleotides outside the gene matches: 15. The CDR3, as DNA: TGTGCCAGCAGCCAAGAAGTACAGCGGGGGAGACCAGTTACCTACGAGCAGTACTTC. Residues: CASSQEVQRGRPVTYEQYF.

The chain recombines TRBV19 with TRBJ1-1; 7 bases align to TRBD1. The CDR3 is 14 residues long. Losses at the gene ends were 5 bases for V and 6 bases for J; bases not matched to a gene: 9. Germline loops: CDR1 LNHDA, CDR2 SQIVND (reference sequence). CDR3 amino acids: CASSYPGGSAEAFF. Here the CDR3 DNA reads TGTGCCAGTAGTTACCCAGGGGGATCCGCTGAAGCTTTCTTT.

The chain recombines TRBV7-8 with TRBJ2-7; possibly TRBD1 for D (5 bases). The germline V gene has CDR1 SGHVS and CDR2 FQNEAQ. The CDR3 length is 18 residues. V gave up 5 bases and J gave up 3 bases, with 26 bases separating them. The CDR3 loop reads CASSKRTPTTQGYYEQYF. CDR3 DNA sequence: TGTGCCAGCAGCAAAAGGACCCCGACCACTCAGGGTTACTACGAGCAGTACTTC.

This chain uses TRBV2 with TRBJ2-5; 7 positions match TRBD1. The J call may be in error: the DNA end matches TRBJ2-7 better. The germline V gene encodes CDR1 SNHLY and CDR2 FYNNEI. The CDR3 loop spans 13 amino acids. The CDR3 coding sequence is TGTGCCAGCTCCATTCAGGGGGCCTACGAGCAGTACTTC. Its protein product is CASSIQGAYEQYF.

This sequence joins TRBV5-4 and TRBJ2-4; D is undetermined. V was shortened by 1 base and J by 0 bases, with 8 bases between the two germline ends. CDR1 and CDR2 (germline): SGHNT, YYREEE (reference sequence). The CDR3 consists of 15 residues. The CDR3 DNA sequence: TGTGCCAGCAGCTTGTCAGCCCTAGCCAAAAACATTCAGTACTTC. Its protein is CASSLSALAKNIQYF.

This chain links TRBV28 with TRBJ1-1, with 8 bases identical to TRBD1. The length of the CDR3 is 14 residues. Germline V gives CDR1 MDHEN, CDR2 SYDVKM. V lost 8 bases to trimming and J lost 2 bases; unmatched junction nucleotides: 7. DNA for the CDR3: TGTGCCAGCGGAGTACAGGGGGGAAACACTGAAGCTTTCTTT. Protein product: CASGVQGGNTEAFF.

In the case of this clone: A read error is likely here: a far larger clone is one base away. The CDR3: CASSPHSGDSNYGYTF. The CDR3 nucleotides are TGTGCCAGCAGCCCCCACAGTGGTGACAGTAACTATGGCTACACCTTC. This chain connects TRBV7-9 to TRBJ1-2; the D gene is possibly TRBD1 (5 bases). Germline CDR1 reads SEHNR; CDR2 reads FQNEAQ (reference sequence). V lost 5 bases and J 1 base, leaving 17 bases between the germline ends. The CDR3 consists of 16 residues.

This chain links TRBV5-1 with TRBJ2-1; weak D call: TRBD1 (6 bases). Germline CDR1 SGHRS, CDR2 YFSETQ. Trimming removed 4 bases at V and 9 bases at J, with 26 bases between. The CDR3 spans 17 residues. The CDR3 here is CASSKNSGTHVRSEQFF. DNA for the CDR3: TGCGCCAGCAGCAAGAATTCCGGGACACACGTGAGATCTGAGCAGTTCTTC.

This chain joins TRBV7-9 and TRBJ2-5, with D unclear. The CDR3 is 14 amino acids. V was trimmed by 5 bases and J by 5 bases, leaving 15 bases between them. Germline V gives CDR1 SEHNR, CDR2 FQNEAQ (reference sequence). CDR3 nucleotide sequence: TGTGCCAGCAGCCCAGACTCCGTTTGGGAGACCCAGTACTTC. Translated, it gives CASSPDSVWETQYF.

This clone came up once. This sequence joins TRBV4-2 and TRBJ1-3, with D tentatively TRBD1 (6 bases). CDR1 is LGHNA and CDR2 is YNFKEQ in the germline V gene. Trimming took 3 bases from V and 0 from J, leaving 24 bases between them. The CDR3 contains 20 residues. CDR3 nucleotides: TGTGCCAGCAGCCACCAAGATAGGAGGACAGCACAGAGCTCTGGAAACACCATATATTTT. It translates to CASSHQDRRTAQSSGNTIYF.